The clone carrying this TCR beta chain was picked up many times. TCRdb reprocessed the RT-PCR reads with MiXCR, giving one entry per CDR3 protein. The sample includes around 240,000 distinct CDR3 sequences, less than 15% seen only once; the top ten take around 10%. Germline values: CDR1 MRHNA, CDR2 SNTAGT. The CDR3 has 13 amino acids. V was shortened by 8 bases and J by 4 bases, with 14 bases between the two germline ends. The source of the sample is a study of patients and donors after allogeneic stem cell transplantation. The chain combines TRBV6-4 with TRBJ1-2, with a tentative D call TRBD1 (6 bases). Source material: blood, either unsorted or a sorted T cell fraction (not recorded which). The TCR comes from a human donor who was either an allogeneic HSCT recipient or a stem cell or donor lymphocyte infusion donor (not recorded which). It is not recorded whose cells these are; they may come from a transplant donor. The CDR3 region is CASGPTGSYGYTF. CDR3 bases: TGTGCCAGCGGACCAACAGGGAGCTATGGCTACACCTTC.